The 28 T cell receptor beta chains reported below all come from one sample, sequenced in a study of CD8 T cells in Susac syndrome. RNA, at about 0.45 to 1 ug, was reverse transcribed with random hexamers. TCRdb analysed the immunoSEQ multiplex PCR reads with MiXCR anew, one entry per CDR3 protein. This table has about 21,000 distinct CDR3 sequences, approximately 93% appearing once. Sequenced input: CD8+ T cells from PBMCs. The receptors originated from a human donor in good health.

CDR3 sequence: CASSYNRAYGYTF. CDR3 nucleotide sequence: TGTGCCAGCAGTTACAACAGGGCCTATGGCTACACCTTC. The chain employs TRBV6-2 or TRBV6-3 and TRBJ1-2; perhaps TRBD1 as D (6 bases). The CDR3 is 13 residues long. Deletions cut 2 bases from V and 4 bases from J, with 8 bases between. From germline, CDR1 is MNHEY and CDR2 SVGEGT.

V usage is TRBV19 and J usage is TRBJ1-1; D perhaps matches TRBD1 (6 bases). This CDR3 contains 15 residues. Trimming removed 5 bases at V and 5 bases at J, with 18 bases between. From germline, CDR1 is LNHDA and CDR2 SQIVND (reference sequence). DNA of the CDR3: TGTGCCAGTAGTCCACGAAGGACAGCTTGGACTGAAGCTTTCTTT. This codes for CASSPRRTAWTEAFF.

The chain combines TRBV7-2 with TRBJ1-1; D is perhaps TRBD1 (6 bases). CDR3 length: 15 amino acids. Deletions cut 2 bases from V and 2 bases from J, with 12 bases between. From germline, CDR1 is SGHTA and CDR2 FQGNSA. The CDR3 region is CASSLRGHANTEAFF. CDR3 coding DNA: TGTGCCAGCAGCTTACGGGGACACGCTAACACTGAAGCTTTCTTT. Filled out from reference TRBV7-2 and TRBJ1-1, the complete variable domain reads GAGVSQSPSNKVTEKGKDVELRCDPISGHTALYWYRQSLGQGLEFLIYFQGNSAPDKSGLPSDRFSAERTGGSVSTLTIQRTQQEDSAVYLCASSLRGHANTEAFFGQGTRLTVV.

The gene calls are TRBV9 and TRBJ2-3; 13 bases fit TRBD2. Germline lookup yields CDR1 SGDLS and CDR2 YYNGEE. Germline trimming cut 3 bases from V and 5 bases from J; bases unmatched to any gene: 3. The CDR3 has 15 residues. CDR3 nucleotides: TGTGCCAGCAGCGAACTAGCGGGGGGGCTAGATACGCAGTATTTT. Translation gives CASSELAGGLDTQYF.

The V gene is TRBV6-2 or TRBV6-3, the J gene TRBJ2-1; 8 nucleotides align to TRBD2. V shed 6 bases and J 8 bases; nucleotides not matched to a gene: 6. The germline V gene has CDR1 MNHEY and CDR2 SVGEGT. The CDR3 has 13 residues. The CDR3 loop is CASRLAGYYEQFF. The DNA of the CDR3 is TGTGCCAGCAGGCTAGCGGGTTACTATGAGCAGTTCTTC.

The chain is built from TRBV6-2 or TRBV6-3 and TRBJ1-5, with TRBD1 as a possible D gene (6 bases). This CDR3 is built from 15 residues. The germline CDR1 and CDR2 sequences are MNHEY and SVGEGT. The V end was cut by 5 bases, the J end by 7 bases, with 18 bases between. Here the CDR3 reads CASSPSYREEQPQHF. The CDR3 DNA reads as TGTGCCAGCAGTCCAAGCTACAGGGAAGAGCAGCCCCAGCATTTT.

The chain has TRBV7-9 and TRBJ2-1, with D unresolved. The CDR3 has 13 amino acids. V was trimmed by 1 base and J by 4 bases, leaving 5 bases between them. Germline CDR1 is SEHNR and CDR2 is FQNEAQ (reference sequence). The CDR3 DNA follows: TGTGCCAGCAGCTTAGGGTTATACAATGAGCAGTTCTTC. Protein: CASSLGLYNEQFF.

This rearrangement joins TRBV2 to TRBJ2-1; maybe TRBD2 (7 bases). The CDR3 is made up of 15 amino acids. The germline V gene encodes CDR1 SNHLY and CDR2 FYNNEI. The CDR3 protein is CAVPGEGGVLNEQFF. The DNA of the CDR3 is TGTGCAGTGCCTGGGGAGGGGGGGGTATTGAATGAGCAGTTCTTC.

This rearrangement joins TRBV12-5 to TRBJ2-7, with 7 positions matching TRBD2. J lost 3 bases, V lost 5 bases, and 7 bases had no gene match. The CDR3 sequence is 14 residues long. The germline V gene has CDR1 LGHNT and CDR2 FRNRAP. As DNA, the CDR3 is TGTGCTAGTGGTACCCCCGGGAGGCACTACGAGCAGTACTTC. Translated, it gives CASGTPGRHYEQYF.

V usage is TRBV12-3 or TRBV12-4 and J usage is TRBJ1-1; D gene ambiguous. V was cut by 3 bases and J by 3 bases, with 8 bases left in between. The CDR3 loop spans 13 amino acids. The CDR3 sequence is CASSLGRYTEAFF. Here the CDR3 DNA reads TGTGCCAGCAGTTTGGGCAGATACACTGAAGCTTTCTTT.

The chain links TRBV29-1 to TRBJ2-1; TRBD1 is a possible D gene (5 bases). The V and J ends lost 4 bases and 6 bases respectively, with 22 bases between them. The CDR3 has 16 residues. Germline-derived CDR1 and CDR2 are SQVTM and ANQGSEA. The CDR3 reads CSVAGQGLDSSNEQFF. CDR3 nucleotides: TGCAGCGTTGCCGGTCAGGGTCTCGACTCGAGCAATGAGCAGTTCTTC.

This clonotype was counted only a few times. This chain joins TRBV6-1 and TRBJ2-3, with D perhaps matching TRBD1 or TRBD2 (5 bases each). The ends were cut back, 5 bases at V and 2 bases at J, with 11 bases in the middle. The CDR3 sequence is 14 residues long. The germline V gene encodes CDR1 MNHNS and CDR2 SASEGT. The CDR3 is CASSPLGVTDTQYF. In DNA, the CDR3 is TGTGCCAGCAGTCCCCTGGGGGTCACAGATACGCAGTATTTT.

The J gene is TRBJ2-3, the V gene TRBV7-6; D is uncertain. The CDR3 runs 14 residues. The V gene's germline CDR1 is SGHVS and CDR2 FNYEAQ. V was cut by 0 bases and J by 1 base, with 5 bases left in between. CDR3 amino acids: CASSLAVGTDTQYF. The CDR3 nucleotides read TGTGCCAGCAGCTTAGCGGTGGGCACAGATACGCAGTATTTT.

This sequence joins TRBV12-3 or TRBV12-4 and TRBJ1-5; D is unresolved. Trimming shortened V by 2 bases and J by 0 bases, and 5 bases separated the two germline ends. CDR3 size: 14 residues. CDR3 DNA: TGTGCCAGCAGTTTACTCAGTAGCAATCAGCCCCAGCATTTT. Its translation: CASSLLSSNQPQHF.

V gene TRBV19 combines with J gene TRBJ1-3; D ambiguous. Germline lookup yields CDR1 LNHDA and CDR2 SQIVND (reference sequence). CDR3 length: 15 amino acids. Trimming left V 10 bases short and J 4 bases short, with 20 bases between. The CDR3 loop is CATQDFSSWGNTIYF. The DNA for the CDR3 is TGTGCCACTCAGGACTTCTCTTCGTGGGGAAACACCATATATTTT.

The V and J genes are TRBV7-9 and TRBJ2-1; D is unresolved. The CDR3 runs to 12 residues. Trimming took 1 base from V and 8 from J, leaving 6 bases between them. Looked up from germline, CDR1 is SEHNR and CDR2 is FQNEAQ (reference sequence). CDR3 in DNA: TGTGCCAGCAGCTTAGTTCCAGATGAGCAGTTCTTC. Protein sequence: CASSLVPDEQFF.

The rearrangement uses TRBV13 and TRBJ1-3; TRBD1 is a possible D gene (5 bases). CDR3 length: 14 residues. The V and J ends lost 1 base and 4 bases respectively, with 8 bases between them. CDR1 and CDR2 from the germline V gene are PRHDT and FYEKMQ (reference sequence). CDR3 protein: CASSLEGTGNTIYF. In nucleotides, the CDR3 is TGTGCCAGCAGCTTAGAGGGGACCGGAAACACCATATATTTT.

The chain joins TRBV4-1 to TRBJ2-1; tentative D call: TRBD2 (6 bases). In germline, CDR1 is MGHRA, CDR2 YSYEKL. Trimming left V 1 base short and J 5 bases short, with 9 bases between. CDR3 size: 14 residues. CDR3 in DNA: TGCGCCAGCAGCCAAGGGCTAGCGAACAATGAGCAGTTCTTC. Translating gives CASSQGLANNEQFF.

The chain is built from TRBV24-1 and TRBJ2-1; weak D call: TRBD1 (6 bases). This CDR3 is 15 amino acids long. V shed 4 bases and J shed 6 bases, with 15 bases lying between them. Germline V gene sequence: CDR1 KGHDR, CDR2 SFDVKD. The CDR3 DNA sequence: TGTGCCACCAGTGACCGTACAGGGATGGTCAATGAGCAGTTCTTC. It specifies CATSDRTGMVNEQFF.

This clonotype has only one observation. The chain carries TRBV4-3 and TRBJ2-7; 7 bases agree with TRBD1. The CDR3 is 18 amino acids. V dropped 0 bases and J dropped 0; count of bases not matched to a gene: 11. Looked up from germline, CDR1 is LGHNA and CDR2 is YSLEER. CDR3 sequence (DNA): TGCGCCAGCAGCCAAGATATCGGTGGACAGGACATCTCCTACGAGCAGTACTTC. This gives the protein CASSQDIGGQDISYEQYF.

The chain links TRBV13 to TRBJ2-1; D is possibly TRBD2 (6 bases). Deletions cut 7 bases from V and 0 bases from J, with 25 bases between. Germline V CDR1 and CDR2: PRHDT, FYEKMQ (reference sequence). The CDR3 runs 19 residues. The CDR3 DNA follows: TGTGCCAGCACCGGGGGAAATGTGGGATTGGGGAGCTCCTACAATGAGCAGTTCTTC. Its protein product is CASTGGNVGLGSSYNEQFF.

The rearrangement links TRBV7-9 to TRBJ2-1; no firm D call. Germline-derived CDR1 and CDR2 are SEHNR and FQNEAQ (reference sequence). This CDR3 region has 12 residues. This CDR3 is CAQSRRGDEQFF. CDR3 DNA sequence: TGTGCTCAATCAAGGCGTGGGGATGAGCAGTTCTTC.

The chain employs TRBV29-1 and TRBJ1-4; D might be TRBD1 (6 bases). Germline values: CDR1 SQVTM, CDR2 ANQGSEA. The CDR3 sequence is 15 residues long. Trimming shortened V by 5 bases and J by 4 bases, and 17 bases separated the two germline ends. DNA for the CDR3: TGCAGCGTTACAGGGCCCCTCGGCTTTAATGAAAAACTGTTTTTT. Protein product: CSVTGPLGFNEKLFF.

This sequence joins TRBV24-1 and TRBJ2-7; D is perhaps TRBD1 (5 bases). In germline, CDR1 is KGHDR, CDR2 SFDVKD. Trimming pared 4 bases from V and 6 bases from J, leaving 24 bases between. The CDR3 has 17 residues. In DNA, the CDR3 is TGTGCCACCAGTGACCAGACAGCTTCTCTCTACGTACCCGAGCAGTACTTC. Its translation: CATSDQTASLYVPEQYF.

The V and J genes are TRBV7-9 and TRBJ2-1, with 7 nucleotides matching TRBD1. From germline, CDR1 is SEHNR and CDR2 FQNEAQ (reference sequence). CDR3 length: 16 amino acids. With V trimmed by 5 bases and J by 0 bases, 7 bases remained unmatched. CDR3 nucleotides: TGTGCCAGCAGCGGTGTACAGGGGAGCTCCTACAATGAGCAGTTCTTC. It specifies CASSGVQGSSYNEQFF. Combining the CDR3 with reference TRBV7-9 and TRBJ2-1 gives the whole variable domain DTGVSQNPRHKITKRGQNVTFRCDPISEHNRLYWYRQTLGQGPEFLTYFQNEAQLEKSRLLSDRFSAERPKGSFSTLEIQRTEQGDSAMYLCASSGVQGSSYNEQFFGPGTRLTVL.

This chain joins TRBV29-1 and TRBJ2-3; D is ambiguous. This CDR3 spans 11 amino acids. Germline CDR1 reads SQVTM; CDR2 reads ANQGSEA. The germline V and J ends were trimmed by 8 bases and 1 base, with 7 bases remaining between them. This CDR3 reads CSIWRTDTQYF. CDR3 DNA sequence: TGCAGCATTTGGCGCACAGATACGCAGTATTTT.

The chain employs TRBV5-4 and TRBJ2-1, with 7 bases fitting TRBD2. The V gene's germline CDR1 is SGHNT and CDR2 YYREEE (reference sequence). The CDR3 is 15 residues long. V was pared by 5 bases and J by 3 bases, with 8 bases of the junction left unmatched. The CDR3 region is CASSPLAVNYNEQFF. In DNA form, the CDR3 reads TGTGCCAGCAGTCCGCTAGCGGTTAACTACAATGAGCAGTTCTTC.

The chain uses TRBV7-6 and TRBJ1-1; maybe TRBD1 (6 bases). The CDR3 consists of 16 residues. V lost 1 base to trimming and J lost 4 bases, with 16 bases between them. The germline CDR1 and CDR2 sequences are SGHVS and FNYEAQ. The CDR3: CASSLEVWGAGTEAFF. CDR3 DNA: TGTGCCAGCAGCTTAGAAGTCTGGGGGGCGGGCACTGAAGCTTTCTTT.